This T cell receptor beta chain was retrieved from a study of blood T cell repertoires in COVID-19. The assay was immunoSEQ multiplex PCR, and TCRdb's table has in-frame clones only and misses some. The table includes about 220,000 clones, 80% to 85% detected once. This clone was seen more than once but under ten times. The CDR3 runs 14 residues. The germline V gene encodes CDR1 KGHSH and CDR2 LQKENI. Trimming took off 3 bases at V and 1 base at J, with 9 bases between the two ends. The TCR sequence derives from a human donor in a cohort sampled during active COVID-19. This chain joins TRBV18 and TRBJ1-2, with D possibly matching TRBD1 (5 bases). The specimen sequenced was peripheral blood. CDR3 protein: CASSPSGFNYGYTF. Here the CDR3 DNA reads TGTGCCAGCTCACCGTCAGGGTTTAACTATGGCTACACCTTC.